This section outlines one T cell receptor beta chain sequence together with its context. No antigen is known for it. This entry comes from a study of T cell responses to AZD1222 COVID-19 vaccine. Study-level points and caveats: Regions 160-218 and 743-854 held dominance among vaccine-associated CD4 TCRs, which spanned spike. Spike-specific TCR depth and breadth grew after two AZD1222 doses. Unmutated variant regions reportedly attract nearly half of all spike-specific TCRs. Donors in the cohort were predominantly white British and more often female, and clonal diversity was possibly underestimated.

TCRdb's table, derived via immunoSEQ multiplex PCR, lists solely in-frame clones and lacks some. Of 170,000 or so clones in the sample, roughly nine tenths were seen once. The V end was cut by 5 bases, the J end by 1 base, with 2 bases between. The CDR3 is made up of 11 amino acids. Germline CDR1 and CDR2: SNHLY and FYNNEI. This clonotype was obtained from an adult in good health. This specimen was peripheral blood, taken on day 0 of AZD1222 vaccination. The V and J genes are TRBV2 and TRBJ2-5; D gene ambiguous. CDR3 residues: CASSFQETQYF. The DNA of the CDR3 is TGTGCCAGCAGTTTCCAAGAGACCCAGTACTTC.